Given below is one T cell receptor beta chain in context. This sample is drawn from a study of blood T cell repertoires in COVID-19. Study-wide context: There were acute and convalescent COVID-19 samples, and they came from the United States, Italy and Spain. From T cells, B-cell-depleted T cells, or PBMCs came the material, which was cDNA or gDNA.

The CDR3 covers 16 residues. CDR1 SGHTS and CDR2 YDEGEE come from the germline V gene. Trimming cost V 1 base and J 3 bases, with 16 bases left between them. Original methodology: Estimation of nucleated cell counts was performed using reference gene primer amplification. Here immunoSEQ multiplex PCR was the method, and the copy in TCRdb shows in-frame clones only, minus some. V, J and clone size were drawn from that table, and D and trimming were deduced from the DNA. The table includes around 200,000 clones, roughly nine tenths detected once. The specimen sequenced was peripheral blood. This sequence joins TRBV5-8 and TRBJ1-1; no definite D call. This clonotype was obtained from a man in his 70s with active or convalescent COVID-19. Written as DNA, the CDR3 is TGTGCCAGCAGCTTGCCGGTCGGGAGAGAAGACACTGAAGCTTTCTTT. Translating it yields CASSLPVGREDTEAFF.